Listed here are 6 T cell receptor beta chains from one sample, sequenced in a study of blood T cell repertoires in COVID-19. Sequenced by immunoSEQ multiplex PCR; TCRdb stores in-frame clones only, minus some. Counted here are roughly 150,000 clones, more than 60% occurring once; the ten biggest clones make up around 2.8%. Specimen: peripheral blood. These receptors all stem from a man between 65 and 85 years old with acute or convalescent COVID-19.

The chain carries TRBV5-4 and TRBJ1-3; possible D gene TRBD1, 6 bases. Trimming removed 5 bases from V and 8 bases from J, with 11 bases in between. The CDR3 sequence is 12 residues long. Germline V gene data show CDR1 as SGHNT and CDR2 as YYREEE (reference sequence). As DNA, the CDR3 is TGTGCCAGCAGTGGGGGGGCCGACACCATATATTTT. Protein product: CASSGGADTIYF.

This clone showed up just once. The genes are TRBV10-2 and TRBJ2-5, with 7 bases lining up with TRBD2. The CDR3 contains 12 residues. The V gene end was trimmed by 4 bases and the J gene end by 13 bases; junction bases not matched to a gene: 9. Germline assignment: CDR1 WSHSY and CDR2 SAAADI. The CDR3 loop is CASSAGLVPLYF. Here the CDR3 DNA reads TGCGCCAGCAGTGCCGGACTAGTTCCCCTGTACTTC.

Comments on this clone: The same CDR3 also results from other DNA sequences found in this sample. This chain links TRBV7-3 with TRBJ1-1; D possibly corresponds to TRBD1 (5 bases). The V end lost 5 bases, the J end lost 1 base, and 8 bases lay between the germline ends. Germline CDR1 and CDR2: SGHTA and FQGTGA. The CDR3 is 13 residues long. In DNA form, the CDR3 reads TGTGCCAGCAGCCGTGACAGGAACACTGAAGCTTTCTTT. Amino acids: CASSRDRNTEAFF.

The rearrangement joins TRBV5-1 to TRBJ2-5; 9 bases match TRBD2. Per germline, CDR1 SGHRS and CDR2 YFSETQ. The length of the CDR3 is 17 residues. Unmatched junction bases numbered 10, after V lost 0 bases and J lost 4 bases. The CDR3 DNA reads TGCGCCAGCAGCTTGGAATTAGCGGGAGTAATTTCAGAGACCCAGTACTTC. Translated: CASSLELAGVISETQYF.

This sequence joins TRBV4-2 and TRBJ1-1; unclear D gene. Germline lookup yields CDR1 LGHNA and CDR2 YNFKEQ. This CDR3 is built from 11 residues. V lost 4 bases and J lost 8, with 8 bases in between. CDR3 DNA sequence: TGTGCCAGCAGCCCAGGCATCGAAGCTTTCTTT. Protein product: CASSPGIEAFF.

This sequence joins TRBV4-2 and TRBJ2-2; 9 bases match TRBD1. The germline V gene encodes CDR1 LGHNA and CDR2 YNFKEQ. The CDR3 is 15 amino acids. V trimming: 5 bases; J trimming: 2 bases; junction bases outside the gene matches: 3. The CDR3 nucleotides read TGTGCCAGCAGCAAGACAGGGGGAAACACCGGGGAGCTGTTTTTT. Residues: CASSKTGGNTGELFF.